Below, one T cell receptor (beta chain) is given with its context. The data are from a study of blood T cell repertoires in COVID-19. Study-wide context: From the United States, Italy and Spain came samples of acute and convalescent COVID-19. T cells, B-cell-depleted T cells, or PBMCs supplied cDNA or gDNA.

Trimming stripped 1 base from V and 0 bases from J, with 12 bases between. Germline CDR1 is LGHNA and CDR2 is YNFKEQ. This CDR3 contains 17 residues. The assay was immunoSEQ multiplex PCR, and TCRdb's table has in-frame clones only and misses some. The sample holds roughly 220,000 clones, about 78% seen once. Sequencing was done on a sample of peripheral blood. The receptor was derived from a woman between 65 and 79 years old with acute or convalescent COVID-19. The rearrangement links TRBV4-2 to TRBJ2-2, with D possibly being TRBD2 (6 bases). The CDR3 sequence: CASSQVEGGTNTGELFF. CDR3 DNA: TGTGCCAGCAGCCAAGTCGAGGGAGGCACGAACACCGGGGAGCTGTTTTTT.